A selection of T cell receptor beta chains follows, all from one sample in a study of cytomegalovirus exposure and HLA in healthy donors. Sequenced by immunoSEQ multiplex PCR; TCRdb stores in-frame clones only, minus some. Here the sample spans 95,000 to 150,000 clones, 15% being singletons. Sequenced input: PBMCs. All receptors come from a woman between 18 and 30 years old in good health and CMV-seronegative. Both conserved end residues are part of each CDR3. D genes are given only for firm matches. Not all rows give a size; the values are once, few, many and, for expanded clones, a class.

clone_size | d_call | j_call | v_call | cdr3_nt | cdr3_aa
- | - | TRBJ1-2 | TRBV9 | TGTGCCAGCAGCGTGAGAGAGGGCTATGGCTACACCTTC | CASSVREGYGYTF
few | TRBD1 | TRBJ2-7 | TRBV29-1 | TGCAGCGTTTACTTGACAGGGTCCTACGAGCAGTACTTC | CSVYLTGSYEQYF
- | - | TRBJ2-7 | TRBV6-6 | TGTGCCAGCACCAGGGGGGACGTTAGTCTACTCTACGAGCAGTACTTC | CASTRGDVSLLYEQYF
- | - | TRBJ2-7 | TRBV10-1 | TGCGCCAGCATCGGAGAGGGTTCCTACGAGCAGTACTTC | CASIGEGSYEQYF
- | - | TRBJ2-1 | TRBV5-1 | TGCGCCAGCAGCTTGGCCCTAGCGCCCTACAATGAGCAGTTCTTC | CASSLALAPYNEQFF
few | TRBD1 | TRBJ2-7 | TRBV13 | TGTGCCAGCAGCCGACAGGGGAGCTCCTACGAGCAGTACTTC | CASSRQGSSYEQYF
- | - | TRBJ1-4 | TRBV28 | TGTGCCAGCAGTTTCGGGGCAACTAATGAAAAACTGTTTTTT | CASSFGATNEKLFF
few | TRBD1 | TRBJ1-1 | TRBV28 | TGTGCCAGCAGCCCAGGGGGCAGGACTGAAGCTTTCTTT | CASSPGGRTEAFF
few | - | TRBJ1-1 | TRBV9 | TGTGCCAGCAGCGCGGGTAACCAAGCTTTCTTT | CASSAGNQAFF
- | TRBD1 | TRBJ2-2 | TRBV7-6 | TGTGCCAGCAGCTCACCGGGACAGGGGGGCACCGGGGAGCTGTTTTTT | CASSSPGQGGTGELFF
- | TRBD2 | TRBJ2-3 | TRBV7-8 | TGTGCCAGCAGACCCCCGGGACTAGTCACAGATACGCAGTATTTT | CASRPPGLVTDTQYF
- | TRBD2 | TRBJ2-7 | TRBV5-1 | TGCGCCAGCAGCTTGGGGGGGGGTCGTTTGATCATCTACGAGCAGTACTTC | CASSLGGGRLIIYEQYF
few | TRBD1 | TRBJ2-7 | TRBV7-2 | TGTGCCAGCAGCCTCCATCCCTACCGGGACAGAGACTCCTACGAGCAGTACTTC | CASSLHPYRDRDSYEQYF
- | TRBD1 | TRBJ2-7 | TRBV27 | TGTGCCAGCAGTCCCCGACAGGGGGGGGTGTACGAGCAGTACTTC | CASSPRQGGVYEQYF
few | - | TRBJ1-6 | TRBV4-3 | TGCGCCAGCAGCCAAGATCGGGATAATTCACCCCTCCACTTT | CASSQDRDNSPLHF
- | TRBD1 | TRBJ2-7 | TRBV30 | TGTGCCTGGAGCGCCCTTGACAGGGCCTACGAGCAGTACTTC | CAWSALDRAYEQYF
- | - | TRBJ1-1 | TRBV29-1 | TGCAGCGTTGACCTCAGAATGAACACTGAAGCTTTCTTT | CSVDLRMNTEAFF
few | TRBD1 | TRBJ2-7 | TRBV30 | TGTGCCTGGGACCCGGGACAGTCCTACGAGCAGTACTTC | CAWDPGQSYEQYF
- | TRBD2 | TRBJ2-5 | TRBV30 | TGTGCCTGGAGTGTACTCGCGGGGGGTCCCCCCACCCAGTACTTC | CAWSVLAGGPPTQYF
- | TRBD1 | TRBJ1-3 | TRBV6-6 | TGTGCCAGCAGTGACCGGACAGGGGCTGGAAACACCATATATTTT | CASSDRTGAGNTIYF
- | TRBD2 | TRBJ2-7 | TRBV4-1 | TGCGCCAGCAGCCGCGCTCAGCGGGAGAATGGGGGTAAGCAGTACTTC | CASSRAQRENGGKQYF
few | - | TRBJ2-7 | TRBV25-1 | TGTGCCAGCAGTCGCGACCCCGGGTCCACCTACGAGCAGTACTTC | CASSRDPGSTYEQYF
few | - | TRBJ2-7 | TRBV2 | TGTGCCAGCAGTGGTGGGAGCTCCTACGAGCAGTACTTC | CASSGGSSYEQYF
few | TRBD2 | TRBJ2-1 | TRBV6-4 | TGTGCCAGCAGTGACCATCCAGCGGGAGGGGGTGATGAGCAGTTCTTC | CASSDHPAGGGDEQFF
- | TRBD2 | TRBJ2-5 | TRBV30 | TGTGCCTGGAGTGCAACCGGGACTAGTTGGTCGGCCCAGTACTTC | CAWSATGTSWSAQYF
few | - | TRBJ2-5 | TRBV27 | TGTGCCAGCAGTTTATTTCTGGGGGGAGAGACCCAGTACTTC | CASSLFLGGETQYF
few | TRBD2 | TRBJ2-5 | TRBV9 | TGTGCCAGCAGCTCGCGACTAGCGGGAGTTGGGGAGACCCAGTACTTC | CASSSRLAGVGETQYF
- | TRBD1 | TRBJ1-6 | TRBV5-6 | TGTGCCAGCAGCTCGACAGGGGAAAAGCCCTATAATTCACCCCTCCACTTT | CASSSTGEKPYNSPLHF
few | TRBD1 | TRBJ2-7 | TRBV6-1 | TGTGCCAGCAGTTTCCCGGACAGGTCCTACGAGCAGTACTTC | CASSFPDRSYEQYF
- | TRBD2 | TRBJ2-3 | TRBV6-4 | TGTGCCAGCAGTGACGAGCCGGGGAGGGGCACAGATACGCAGTATTTT | CASSDEPGRGTDTQYF
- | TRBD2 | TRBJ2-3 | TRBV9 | TGTGCCAGCAGCGTAGGGGGACTAGCGGGAAGGGATACGCAGTATTTT | CASSVGGLAGRDTQYF
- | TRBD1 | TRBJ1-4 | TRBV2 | TGTGCCAGCACCTGGGACAGGGGGGCTAATGAAAAACTGTTTTTT | CASTWDRGANEKLFF